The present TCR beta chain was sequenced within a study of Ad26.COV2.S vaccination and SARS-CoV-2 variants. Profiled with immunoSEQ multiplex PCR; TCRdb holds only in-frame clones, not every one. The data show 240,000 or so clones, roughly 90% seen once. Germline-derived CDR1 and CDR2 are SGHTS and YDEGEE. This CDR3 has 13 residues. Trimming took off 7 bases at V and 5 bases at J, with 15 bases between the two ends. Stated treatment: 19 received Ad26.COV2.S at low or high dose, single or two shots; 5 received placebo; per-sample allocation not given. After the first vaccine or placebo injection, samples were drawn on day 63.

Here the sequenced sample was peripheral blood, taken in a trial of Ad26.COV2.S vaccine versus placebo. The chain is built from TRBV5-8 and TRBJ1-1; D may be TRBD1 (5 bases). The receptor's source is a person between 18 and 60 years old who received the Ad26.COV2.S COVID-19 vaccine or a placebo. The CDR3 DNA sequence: TGTGCCAGCCGCGGGGCACGCGGAACTGAAGCTTTCTTT. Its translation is CASRGARGTEAFF. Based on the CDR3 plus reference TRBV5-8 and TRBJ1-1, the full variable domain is EAGVTQSPTHLIKTRGQQATLRCSPISGHTSVYWYQQALGLGLQFLLWYDEGEERNRGNFPPRFSGRQFPNYSSELNVNALELEDSALYLCASRGARGTEAFFGQGTRLTVV.